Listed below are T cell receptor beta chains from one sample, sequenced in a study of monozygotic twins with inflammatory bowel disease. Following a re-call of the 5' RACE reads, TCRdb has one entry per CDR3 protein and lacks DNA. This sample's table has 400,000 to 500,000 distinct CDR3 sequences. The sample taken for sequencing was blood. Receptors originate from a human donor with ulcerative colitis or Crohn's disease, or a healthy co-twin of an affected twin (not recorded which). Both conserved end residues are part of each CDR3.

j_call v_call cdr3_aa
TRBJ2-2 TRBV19 CASSIRGTGELFF
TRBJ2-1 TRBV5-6 CASSLVRLAGYYNEQFF
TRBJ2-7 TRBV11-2 CASSPELGYEQYF
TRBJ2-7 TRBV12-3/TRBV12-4 CASSPADRADVMTSYEQYF
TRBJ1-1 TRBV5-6 CASTHARGVTEAFF
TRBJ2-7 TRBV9 CASSSGSAYEQYF
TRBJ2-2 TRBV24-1 CATSVGGGRELFF
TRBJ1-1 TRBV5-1 CASSLEGVPTLNTEAFF
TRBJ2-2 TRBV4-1 CASSQIDRANTGELFF
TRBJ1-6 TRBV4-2 CASSQDLTTDSPLHF
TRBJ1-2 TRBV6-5 CASSSPGQGTYGYTF
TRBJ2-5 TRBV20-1 CSVRQQETQYF
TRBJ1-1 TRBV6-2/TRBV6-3 CASSYERGRIIGEAFF
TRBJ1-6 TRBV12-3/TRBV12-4 CASSAPGQYNSPLHF
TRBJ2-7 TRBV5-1 CASSLKPGEGNHYEQYF
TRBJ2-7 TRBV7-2 CASSRRWGGYEQYF
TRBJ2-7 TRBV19 CASSMGGQGSSYEQYF
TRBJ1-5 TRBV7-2 CASSLGVGRPQHF
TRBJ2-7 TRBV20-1 CSARPGGMYEQYF
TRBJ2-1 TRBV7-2 CASSFRADRGRANEQFF
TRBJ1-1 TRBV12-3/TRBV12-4 CASSPLGQITEAFF
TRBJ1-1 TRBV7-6 CASSSSGVRTEAFF
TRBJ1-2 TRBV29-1 CSVEESYYGYTF
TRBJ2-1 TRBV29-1 CSVEPPQGVDYNEQFF
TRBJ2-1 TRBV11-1 CASSLVGGRANNEQSF
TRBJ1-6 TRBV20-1 CSARSQGNNSPLHF
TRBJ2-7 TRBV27 CASSFARVSSYEQYF
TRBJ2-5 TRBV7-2 CASSRWGGGETQYF